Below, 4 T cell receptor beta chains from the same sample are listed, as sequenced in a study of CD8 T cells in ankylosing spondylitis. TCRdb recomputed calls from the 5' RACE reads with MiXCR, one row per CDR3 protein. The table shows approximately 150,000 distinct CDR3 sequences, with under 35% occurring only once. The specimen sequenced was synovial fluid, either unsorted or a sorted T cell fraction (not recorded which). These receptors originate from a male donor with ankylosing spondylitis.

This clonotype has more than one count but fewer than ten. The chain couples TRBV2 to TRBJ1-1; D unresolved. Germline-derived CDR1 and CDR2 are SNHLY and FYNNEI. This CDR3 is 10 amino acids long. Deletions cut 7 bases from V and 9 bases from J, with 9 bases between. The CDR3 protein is CASIRDQAFF. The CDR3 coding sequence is TGTGCCAGCATACGGGATCAAGCTTTCTTT.

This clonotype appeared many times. CDR3 amino acids: CASSQAVTPDYEQYF. The DNA for the CDR3 is TGCGCCAGCAGCCAAGCTGTTACCCCCGACTACGAGCAGTACTTC. The chain couples TRBV4-1 to TRBJ2-7; D not resolved. The V gene's germline CDR1 is MGHRA and CDR2 YSYEKL. The germline V and J ends were trimmed by 1 base and 3 bases, with 13 bases remaining between them. This CDR3 spans 15 amino acids.

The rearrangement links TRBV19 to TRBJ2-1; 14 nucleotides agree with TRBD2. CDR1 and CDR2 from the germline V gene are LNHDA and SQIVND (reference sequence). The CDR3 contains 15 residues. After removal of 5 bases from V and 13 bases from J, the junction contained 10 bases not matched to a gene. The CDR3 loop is CASSFVGLAGGLQFF. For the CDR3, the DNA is TGTGCCAGTAGTTTCGTCGGACTAGCGGGGGGACTACAGTTCTTC.

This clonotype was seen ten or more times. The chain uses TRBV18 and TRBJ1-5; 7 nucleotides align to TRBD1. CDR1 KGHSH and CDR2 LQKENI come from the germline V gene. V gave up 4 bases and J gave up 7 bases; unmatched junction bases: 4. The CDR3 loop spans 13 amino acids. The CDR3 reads CASSRDRDQPQHF. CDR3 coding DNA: TGTGCCAGCTCACGTGACAGGGACCAGCCCCAGCATTTT.